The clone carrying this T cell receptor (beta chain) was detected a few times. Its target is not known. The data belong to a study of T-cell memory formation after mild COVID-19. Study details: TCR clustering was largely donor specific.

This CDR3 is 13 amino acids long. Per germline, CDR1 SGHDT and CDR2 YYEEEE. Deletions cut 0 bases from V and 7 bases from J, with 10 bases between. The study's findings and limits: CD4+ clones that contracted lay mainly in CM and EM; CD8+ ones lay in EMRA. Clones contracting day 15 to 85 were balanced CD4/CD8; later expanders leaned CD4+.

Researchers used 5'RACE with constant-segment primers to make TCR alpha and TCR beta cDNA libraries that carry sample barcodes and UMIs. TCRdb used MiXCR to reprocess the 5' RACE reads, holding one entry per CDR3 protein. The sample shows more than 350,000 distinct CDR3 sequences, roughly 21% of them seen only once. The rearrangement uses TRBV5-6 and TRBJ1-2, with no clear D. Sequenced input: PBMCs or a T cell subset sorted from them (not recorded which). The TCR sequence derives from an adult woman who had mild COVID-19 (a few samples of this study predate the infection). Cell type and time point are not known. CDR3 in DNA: TGTGCCAGCAGCTTGGTGGGTCAAGCTGGCTACACCTTC. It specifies CASSLVGQAGYTF.